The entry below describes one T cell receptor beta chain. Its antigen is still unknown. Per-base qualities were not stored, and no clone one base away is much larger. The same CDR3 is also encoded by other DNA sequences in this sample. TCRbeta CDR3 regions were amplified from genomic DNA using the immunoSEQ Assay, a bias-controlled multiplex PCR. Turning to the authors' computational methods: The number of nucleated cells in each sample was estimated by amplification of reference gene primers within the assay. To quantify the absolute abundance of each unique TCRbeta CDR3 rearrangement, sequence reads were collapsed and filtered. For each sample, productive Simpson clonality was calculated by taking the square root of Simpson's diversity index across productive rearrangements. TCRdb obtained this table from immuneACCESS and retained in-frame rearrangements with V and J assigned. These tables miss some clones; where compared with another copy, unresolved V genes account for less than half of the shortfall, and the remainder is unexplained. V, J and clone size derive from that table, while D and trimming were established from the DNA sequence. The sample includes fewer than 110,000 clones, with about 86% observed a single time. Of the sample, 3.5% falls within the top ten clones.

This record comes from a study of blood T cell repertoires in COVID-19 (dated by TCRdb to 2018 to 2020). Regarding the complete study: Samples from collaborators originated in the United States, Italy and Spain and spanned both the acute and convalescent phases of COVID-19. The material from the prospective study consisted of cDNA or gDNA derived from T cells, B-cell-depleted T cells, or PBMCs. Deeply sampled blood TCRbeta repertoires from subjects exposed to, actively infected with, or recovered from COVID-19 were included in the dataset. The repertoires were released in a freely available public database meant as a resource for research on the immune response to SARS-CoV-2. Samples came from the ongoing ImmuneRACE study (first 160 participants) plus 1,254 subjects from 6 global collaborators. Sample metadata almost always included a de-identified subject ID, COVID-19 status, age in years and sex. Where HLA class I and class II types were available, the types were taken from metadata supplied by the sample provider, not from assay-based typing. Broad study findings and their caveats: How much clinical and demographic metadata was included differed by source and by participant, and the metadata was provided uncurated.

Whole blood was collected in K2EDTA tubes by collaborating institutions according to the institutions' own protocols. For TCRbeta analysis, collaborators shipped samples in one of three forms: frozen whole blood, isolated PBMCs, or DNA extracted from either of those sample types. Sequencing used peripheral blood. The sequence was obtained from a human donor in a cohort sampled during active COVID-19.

At the DNA level, the sequence is TGTGCCAGTAGTATGGCTAGCGGGAGGGCCGAATACGAGCAGTACTTC. This translates into CASSMASGRAEYEQYF. Here the chain combines TRBV19 and TRBJ2-7, with TRBD2 identical over 12 junction bases. In the germline V gene (reference sequence), CDR1 corresponds to LNHDA and CDR2 to SQIVND. V and J are trimmed by 3 bases and 4 bases, and the gene matches miss 7 bases of the junction. The CDR3 goes from the cysteine to the phenylalanine over 16 residues. Only the CDR3 DNA is retained, 48 bases long and in frame from the first base.